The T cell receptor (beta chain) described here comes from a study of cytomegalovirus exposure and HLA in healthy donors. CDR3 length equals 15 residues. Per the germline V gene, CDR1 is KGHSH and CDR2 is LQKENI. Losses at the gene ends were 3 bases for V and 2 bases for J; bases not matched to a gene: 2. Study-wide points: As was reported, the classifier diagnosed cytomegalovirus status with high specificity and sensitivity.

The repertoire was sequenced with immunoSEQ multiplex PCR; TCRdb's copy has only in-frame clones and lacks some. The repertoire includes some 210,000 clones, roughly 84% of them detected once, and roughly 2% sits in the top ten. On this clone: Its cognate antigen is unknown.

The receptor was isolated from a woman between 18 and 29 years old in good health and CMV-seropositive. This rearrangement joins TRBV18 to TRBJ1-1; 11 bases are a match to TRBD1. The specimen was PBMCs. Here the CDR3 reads CASSPGTGGNTEAFF. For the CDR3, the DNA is TGTGCCAGCTCACCCGGGACAGGGGGAAACACTGAAGCTTTCTTT.